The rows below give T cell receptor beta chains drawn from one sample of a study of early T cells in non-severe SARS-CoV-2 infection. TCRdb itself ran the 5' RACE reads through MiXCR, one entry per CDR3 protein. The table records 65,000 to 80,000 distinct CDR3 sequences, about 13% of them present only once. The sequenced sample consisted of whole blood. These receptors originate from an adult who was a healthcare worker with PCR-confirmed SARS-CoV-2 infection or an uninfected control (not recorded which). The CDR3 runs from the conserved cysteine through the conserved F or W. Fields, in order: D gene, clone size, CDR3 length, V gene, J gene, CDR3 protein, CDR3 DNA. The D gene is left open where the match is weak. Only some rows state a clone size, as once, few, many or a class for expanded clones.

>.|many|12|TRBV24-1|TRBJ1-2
CATSQGNYGYTF
TGTGCCACCAGTCAGGGGAACTATGGCTACACCTTC
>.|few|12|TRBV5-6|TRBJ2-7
CASSFAGYEQYF
TGTGCCAGCAGCTTCGCGGGGTACGAGCAGTACTTC
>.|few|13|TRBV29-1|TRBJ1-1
CSVEGTMNTEAFF
TGCAGCGTTGAAGGGACCATGAACACTGAAGCTTTCTTT
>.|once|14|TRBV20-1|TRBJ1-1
CSARGAAGNTEAFF
TGCAGTGCTAGAGGGGCGGCAGGAAACACTGAAGCTTTCTTT
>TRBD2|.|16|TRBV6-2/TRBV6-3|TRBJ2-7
CASSTSLAEPSYEQYF
TGTGCCAGCAGTACCTCTCTAGCGGAGCCTTCCTACGAGCAGTACTTC
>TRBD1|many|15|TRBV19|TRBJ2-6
CASSPTGAGANVLTF
TGTGCCAGTAGTCCGACAGGGGCCGGGGCCAACGTCCTGACTTTC
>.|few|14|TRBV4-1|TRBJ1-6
CASSRPVVNSPLHF
TGCGCCAGCAGCCGCCCCGTGGTTAATTCACCCCTCCACTTT
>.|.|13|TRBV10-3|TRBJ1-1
CAISGAGNTEAFF
TGTGCCATCAGTGGGGCGGGGAACACTGAAGCTTTCTTT
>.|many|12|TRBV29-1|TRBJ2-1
CSVAAGPNEQFF
TGCAGTGTGGCGGCCGGGCCCAATGAGCAGTTCTTC
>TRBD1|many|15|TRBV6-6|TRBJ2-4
CASSYNRGEGNIQYF
TGTGCCAGCAGTTACAACAGGGGAGAAGGGAACATTCAGTACTTC
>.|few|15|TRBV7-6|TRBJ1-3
CASSRGPVSGNTIYF
TGTGCCAGCAGCCGGGGACCCGTCTCTGGAAACACCATATATTTT
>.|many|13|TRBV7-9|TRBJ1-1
CASSFDSNTEAFF
TGTGCCAGCAGCTTTGACTCGAACACTGAAGCTTTCTTT
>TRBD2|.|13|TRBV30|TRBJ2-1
CAWSAAGGDEQFF
TGTGCCTGGAGTGCAGCGGGGGGCGATGAGCAGTTCTTC
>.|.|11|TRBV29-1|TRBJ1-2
CSVVGEQGYTF
TGCAGCGTTGTAGGGGAGCAAGGCTACACCTTC
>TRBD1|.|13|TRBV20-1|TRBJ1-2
CSASGTGGSGYTF
TGCAGTGCCTCCGGGACAGGGGGCTCTGGCTACACCTTC
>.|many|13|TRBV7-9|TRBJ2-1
CASRGGQAGGQFF
TGTGCCAGCAGAGGTGGACAGGCCGGGGGGCAGTTCTTC
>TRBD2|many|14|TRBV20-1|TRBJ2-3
CSAMAGGPKDTQYF
TGCAGTGCGATGGCGGGGGGGCCTAAAGATACGCAGTATTTT
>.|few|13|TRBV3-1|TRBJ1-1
CASLTGGSTEAFF
TGTGCCAGCCTCACGGGGGGAAGCACTGAAGCTTTCTTT
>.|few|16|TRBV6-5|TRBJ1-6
CASSPTGVVNNSPLHF
TGTGCCAGCAGTCCGACAGGCGTCGTAAATAATTCACCCCTCCACTTT
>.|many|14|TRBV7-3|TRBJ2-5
CASSNPGPQETQYF
TGTGCCAGCAGCAACCCGGGACCTCAAGAGACCCAGTACTTC
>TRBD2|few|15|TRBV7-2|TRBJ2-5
CASSLASGGGETQYF
TGTGCCAGCAGCTTAGCGAGCGGGGGAGGAGAGACCCAGTACTTC
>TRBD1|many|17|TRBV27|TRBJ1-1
CASRGIGTGNQNTEAFF
TGTGCCAGCAGGGGAATAGGGACAGGAAACCAGAACACTGAAGCTTTCTTT
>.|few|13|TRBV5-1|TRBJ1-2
CASSLAQEGGYTF
TGCGCCAGCAGCTTGGCTCAGGAGGGTGGCTACACCTTC
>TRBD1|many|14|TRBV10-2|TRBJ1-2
CASSRDSYSYGYTF
TGCGCCAGCAGCCGGGACAGCTATTCATATGGCTACACCTTC
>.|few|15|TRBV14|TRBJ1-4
CASSQTRGINEKLFF
TGTGCCAGCAGCCAAACCCGGGGCATTAATGAAAAACTGTTTTTT
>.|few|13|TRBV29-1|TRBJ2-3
CSVDTGGTDTQYF
TGCAGCGTTGACACAGGCGGCACAGATACGCAGTATTTT
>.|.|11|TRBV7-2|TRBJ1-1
CASSSLRGAFF
TGTGCCAGCAGTTCCCTCAGAGGAGCTTTCTTT
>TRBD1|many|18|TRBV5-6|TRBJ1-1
CASSLRPGQATLNTEAFF
TGTGCCAGCAGCTTGCGTCCAGGACAGGCAACCTTGAACACTGAAGCTTTCTTT
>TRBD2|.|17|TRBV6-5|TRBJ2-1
CASSSSGRAYVSREQFF
TGTGCCAGCAGTTCCAGCGGGAGGGCGTATGTGTCCCGGGAGCAGTTCTTC
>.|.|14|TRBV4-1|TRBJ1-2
CASRAIGFNYGYTF
TGCGCCAGCAGGGCAATCGGCTTTAACTATGGCTACACCTTC
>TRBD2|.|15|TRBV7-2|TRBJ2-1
CASSRTSGRARGQFF
TGTGCCAGCAGCCGGACTAGCGGGAGGGCCCGAGGTCAGTTCTTC
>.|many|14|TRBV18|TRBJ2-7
CASSPPTILSEQYF
TGTGCCAGCTCACCACCAACGATTTTATCCGAGCAGTACTTC
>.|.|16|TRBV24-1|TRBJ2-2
CATSDSGRANTGELFF
TGTGCCACCAGTGATTCGGGACGCGCGAACACCGGGGAGCTGTTTTTT
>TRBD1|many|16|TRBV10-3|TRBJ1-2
CAISELPGQGVYGYTF
TGTGCCATCAGTGAGTTACCGGGACAGGGCGTCTATGGCTACACCTTC
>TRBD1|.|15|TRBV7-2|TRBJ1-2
CASSLQQGPLYGYTF
TGTGCCAGCAGTCTTCAACAGGGGCCGCTGTATGGCTACACCTTC
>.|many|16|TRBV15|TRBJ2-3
CATSRVGGNRADTQYF
TGTGCCACCAGCAGAGTTGGCGGGAATAGGGCAGATACGCAGTATTTT
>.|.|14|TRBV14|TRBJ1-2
CATGFQGSNYGYTF
TGTGCCACCGGGTTTCAGGGATCTAACTATGGCTACACCTTC
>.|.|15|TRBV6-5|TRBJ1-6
CASRGRAGDSSPLHF
TGTGCCAGCAGGGGAAGGGCAGGGGATAGTTCACCCCTCCACTTT
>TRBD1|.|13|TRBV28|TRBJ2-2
CASTRGHTGELFF
TGTGCCAGCACCAGGGGGCACACCGGGGAGCTGTTTTTT
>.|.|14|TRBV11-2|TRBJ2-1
CASTPLGGPNEQFF
TGTGCCAGCACCCCTTTGGGGGGCCCTAATGAGCAGTTCTTC
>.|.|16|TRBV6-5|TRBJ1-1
CASSYAPLGQNTEAFF
TGTGCCAGCAGTTACGCCCCCTTGGGCCAGAACACTGAAGCTTTCTTT
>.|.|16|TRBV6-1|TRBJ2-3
CASSESPSMSTDTQYF
TGTGCCAGCAGTGAAAGCCCTAGCATGAGCACAGATACGCAGTATTTT
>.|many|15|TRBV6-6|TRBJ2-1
CASSYSGLVSDEQFF
TGTGCCAGCAGTTACTCGGGCTTAGTTTCTGATGAGCAGTTCTTC
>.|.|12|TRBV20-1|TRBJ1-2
CSARARAGGYTF
TGCAGTGCTAGAGCCCGAGCGGGAGGCTACACCTTC
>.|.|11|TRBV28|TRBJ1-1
CASLDNTEAFF
TGTGCCAGCCTAGACAACACTGAAGCTTTCTTT
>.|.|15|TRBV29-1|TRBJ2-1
CSVFGVVSSYNEQFF
TGCAGCGTTTTTGGTGTCGTAAGCTCCTACAATGAGCAGTTCTTC
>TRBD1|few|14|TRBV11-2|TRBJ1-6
CASSPTGLNSPLHF
TGTGCCAGCAGCCCGACAGGGTTGAATTCACCCCTCCACTTT
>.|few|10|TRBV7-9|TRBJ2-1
CASSFQEQFF
TGTGCCAGCAGCTTCCAGGAGCAGTTCTTC
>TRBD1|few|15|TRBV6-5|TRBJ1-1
CASRRYRGVNTEAFF
TGTGCCAGCAGGCGTTACAGGGGGGTGAACACTGAAGCTTTCTTT
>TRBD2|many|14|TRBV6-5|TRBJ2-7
CASGLAGEGYEQYF
TGTGCCAGTGGTCTAGCGGGAGAGGGCTACGAGCAGTACTTC
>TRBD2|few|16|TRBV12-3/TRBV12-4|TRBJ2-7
CASSFLTSGTSDEQYF
TGTGCCAGCAGTTTTCTGACTAGCGGGACTTCAGACGAGCAGTACTTC
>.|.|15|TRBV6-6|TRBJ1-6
CASSKGISGNSPLHF
TGTGCCAGCAGTAAGGGGATTTCGGGTAATTCACCCCTCCACTTT
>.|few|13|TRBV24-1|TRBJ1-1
CATSDLGRYEAFF
TGTGCCACCAGTGATTTGGGACGGTATGAAGCTTTCTTT
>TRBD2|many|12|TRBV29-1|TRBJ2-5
CSGLAGGETQYF
TGCAGCGGGTTAGCGGGAGGCGAGACCCAGTACTTC
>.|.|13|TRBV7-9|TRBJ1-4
CASSLAGAEKLFF
TGTGCCAGCAGCTTGGCAGGGGCAGAAAAACTGTTTTTT
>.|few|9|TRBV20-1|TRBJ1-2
CSPGGGYTF
TGCAGTCCGGGGGGTGGCTACACCTTC
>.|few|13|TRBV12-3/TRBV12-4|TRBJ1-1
CASSLATLTEAFF
TGTGCCAGCAGTTTAGCGACGTTAACTGAAGCTTTCTTT
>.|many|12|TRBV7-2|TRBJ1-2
CASSLGGYGYTF
TGTGCCAGCAGCTTAGGAGGCTATGGCTACACCTTC
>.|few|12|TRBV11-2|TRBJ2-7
CASSPSRREQYF
TGTGCCAGCAGCCCCAGCAGGCGCGAGCAGTACTTC
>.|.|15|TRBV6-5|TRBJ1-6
CASGISDSPNSPLHF
TGTGCCAGCGGGATTTCCGACAGTCCTAATTCACCCCTCCACTTT